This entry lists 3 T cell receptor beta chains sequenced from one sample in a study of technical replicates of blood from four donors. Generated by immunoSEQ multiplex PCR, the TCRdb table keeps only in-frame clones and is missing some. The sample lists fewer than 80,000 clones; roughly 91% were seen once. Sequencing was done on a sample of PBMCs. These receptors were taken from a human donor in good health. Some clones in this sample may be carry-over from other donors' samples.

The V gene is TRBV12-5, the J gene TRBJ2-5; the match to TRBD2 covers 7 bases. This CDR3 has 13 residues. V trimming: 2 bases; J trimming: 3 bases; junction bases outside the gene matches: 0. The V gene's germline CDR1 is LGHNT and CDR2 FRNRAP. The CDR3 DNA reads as TGTGCTAGTGGTTTGCGGGGGGAAGAGACCCAGTACTTC. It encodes CASGLRGEETQYF.

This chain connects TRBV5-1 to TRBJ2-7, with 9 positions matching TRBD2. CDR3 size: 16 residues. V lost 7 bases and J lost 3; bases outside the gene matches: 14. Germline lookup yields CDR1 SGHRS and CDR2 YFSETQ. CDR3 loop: CASFERVAGEIYEQYF. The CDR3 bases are TGCGCCAGCTTCGAGAGGGTAGCGGGAGAAATCTACGAGCAGTACTTC.

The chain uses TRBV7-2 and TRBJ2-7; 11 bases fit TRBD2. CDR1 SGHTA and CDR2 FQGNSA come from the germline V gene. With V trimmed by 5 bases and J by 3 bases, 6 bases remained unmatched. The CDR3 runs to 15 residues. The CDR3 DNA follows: TGTGCCAGCAGCGATCTAGCGGGAGGCCTCTACGAGCAGTACTTC. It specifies CASSDLAGGLYEQYF.